Listed here are 25 T cell receptor beta chains from one sample, sequenced in a study of CD8+ T cells in alopecia areata. Following extraction, RNA underwent reverse transcription to cDNA, which served as the sequencing template. The table came from immunoSEQ multiplex PCR; TCRdb's copy has only in-frame clones and leaves some out. The data hold fewer than 250,000 clones, with about 60% observed a single time. The material sequenced was CD4+ T cells sorted from blood, taken at week 0. The receptors derive from a human donor with alopecia areata.

The gene calls are TRBV18 and TRBJ1-2; D possibly corresponds to TRBD1 (5 bases). Germline V gene lookup returns CDR1 KGHSH and CDR2 LQKENI. Trimming took 2 bases from V and 6 from J, leaving 13 bases between them. This CDR3 has 14 amino acids. CDR3 sequence: CASSPNGQGDGYTF. The CDR3 bases are TGTGCCAGCTCACCAAACGGGCAGGGAGATGGCTACACCTTC.

The chain is built from TRBV5-1 and TRBJ2-7; a possible D gene is TRBD1 (6 bases). The CDR3 contains 14 residues. Germline assignment: CDR1 SGHRS and CDR2 YFSETQ. V was cut by 2 bases and J by 2 bases, with 11 bases left in between. The DNA for the CDR3 is TGCGCCAGCAGCTTTGGGGCAGGGGCCTACGAGCAGTACTTC. It yields the protein CASSFGAGAYEQYF. The full variable domain, rest sourced from reference TRBV5-1 and TRBJ2-7, is KAGVTQTPRYLIKTRGQQVTLSCSPISGHRSVSWYQQTPGQGLQFLFEYFSETQRNKGNFPGRFSGRQFSNSRSEMNVSTLELGDSALYLCASSFGAGAYEQYFGPGTRLTVT.

This clone was counted only a few times. This chain connects TRBV27 to TRBJ1-2; 9 bases map to TRBD1. Germline V CDR1 and CDR2: MNHEY, SMNVEV (reference sequence). CDR3 length equals 14 residues. V was clipped by 6 bases and J by 0 bases; unmatched bases: 2. This CDR3 is CASRRTGANYGYTF. The DNA of the CDR3 is TGTGCCAGCAGAAGGACAGGGGCTAACTATGGCTACACCTTC.

The chain is built from TRBV30 and TRBJ1-2; 10 nucleotides match TRBD1. J gave up 2 bases and V 5 bases, and 2 bases lay outside the gene matches. The CDR3 length is 13 residues. From germline, CDR1 is GTSNPN and CDR2 SVGIG (reference sequence). For the CDR3, the DNA is TGTGCCTGGGCGGGACAGGGGAACTATGGCTACACCTTC. Translated, it gives CAWAGQGNYGYTF.

This clone has just a few counts. V and J are TRBV20-1 and TRBJ1-2; no clear D. CDR3 size: 11 residues. From germline, CDR1 is DFQATT and CDR2 SNEGSKA (reference sequence). With 4 bases removed from V and 0 bases from J, the gap between germline ends came to 3 bases. The CDR3 reads CSAMTNYGYTF. In nucleotides, the CDR3 is TGCAGTGCTATGACTAACTATGGCTACACCTTC.

This rearrangement joins TRBV5-4 to TRBJ2-1; 10 nucleotides agree with TRBD1. Germline V gene data show CDR1 as SGHNT and CDR2 as YYREEE (reference sequence). This CDR3 comprises 17 residues. V lost 4 bases to trimming and J lost 4 bases; unmatched junction nucleotides: 11. CDR3 bases: TGTGCCAGCAGCCCCGGGCCAGGACAGGGGGGATACAATGAGCAGTTCTTC. Translated: CASSPGPGQGGYNEQFF.

V gene TRBV27 combines with J gene TRBJ2-1; D not resolved. The CDR3 runs to 15 residues. V lost 6 bases, J lost 6 bases, and 18 bases lay in between. Germline CDR1 is MNHEY and CDR2 is SMNVEV (reference sequence). The CDR3 region is CASRPVRSYSNEQFF. The CDR3 nucleotides are TGTGCCAGCAGACCTGTAAGGTCGTACTCCAATGAGCAGTTCTTC.

This sequence joins TRBV4-2 and TRBJ2-7, with TRBD2 identical over 12 bases. The CDR3 extends over 16 amino acids. V was clipped by 4 bases and J by 4 bases; unmatched bases: 8. Germline V lookup: CDR1 LGHNA, CDR2 YNFKEQ. CDR3 coding DNA: TGTGCCAGCAGCCTACAGACTAGCGGGAGTAATTACGAGCAGTACTTC. It yields the protein CASSLQTSGSNYEQYF.

This CDR3 is CASSHGQAPQGQYF. The DNA of the CDR3 is TGTGCCAGCAGCCACGGACAGGCCCCGCAGGGGCAGTACTTC. The rearrangement joins TRBV7-9 to TRBJ2-7, with 7 bases lining up with TRBD1. This CDR3 is 14 amino acids long. Germline V gene data show CDR1 as SEHNR and CDR2 as FQNEAQ (reference sequence). The junction had 13 bases not matched to a gene; V was cut back by 5 bases and J by 9 bases.

The chain is built from TRBV7-3 and TRBJ2-1, with D possibly matching TRBD1 (7 bases). Trimming pared 5 bases from V and 0 bases from J, leaving 14 bases between. Germline CDR1 SGHTA, CDR2 FQGTGA. The CDR3 contains 16 residues. Written as DNA, the CDR3 is TGTGCCAGCAGCCCAGGGGGGACAATCTCCTACAATGAGCAGTTCTTC. Translating it yields CASSPGGTISYNEQFF.

V and J are TRBV7-2 and TRBJ2-2, with D perhaps TRBD2 (6 bases). From germline, CDR1 is SGHTA and CDR2 FQGNSA. The V and J ends lost 5 bases and 2 bases respectively, with 21 bases between them. The CDR3 length is 18 residues. The DNA of the CDR3 is TGTGCCAGCAGCCCTCAAAGGCTCCTAGCGATTAACACCGGGGAGCTGTTTTTT. Translating gives CASSPQRLLAINTGELFF.

This clone has more than one count but fewer than ten. The chain couples TRBV9 to TRBJ2-1, with D possibly TRBD2 on 5 matching bases. Germline V CDR1 and CDR2: SGDLS, YYNGEE. With 3 bases removed from V and 0 bases from J, the gap between germline ends came to 10 bases. The CDR3 extends over 15 amino acids. CDR3 sequence (DNA): TGTGCCAGCAGCGCAGACTACCTCTCCTACAATGAGCAGTTCTTC. Protein product: CASSADYLSYNEQFF.

This clone was picked up a small number of times. V gene TRBV12-5 combines with J gene TRBJ1-1; 7 bases align to TRBD1. With 5 bases clipped from V and 1 base from J, the junction kept 4 bases outside the gene matches. Germline loops: CDR1 LGHNT, CDR2 FRNRAP. This CDR3 is built from 14 residues. The CDR3 region is CASGKGAGNTEAFF. CDR3 nucleotides: TGTGCTAGTGGTAAGGGGGCAGGGAACACTGAAGCTTTCTTT.

The rearrangement joins TRBV7-2 to TRBJ1-2; 10 positions agree with TRBD1. In germline, CDR1 is SGHTA, CDR2 FQGNSA. This CDR3 contains 13 residues. Trimming took 5 bases from V and 10 from J; bases not matched to a gene: 7. CDR3 DNA sequence: TGTGCCAGCAGCGCCGGGACAGGGGTTCACTACACCTTC. It yields the protein CASSAGTGVHYTF.

V is TRBV11-2 and J is TRBJ1-1; tentative D call: TRBD1 (5 bases). Per the germline V gene, CDR1 is SGHAT and CDR2 is FQNNGV. The CDR3 contains 12 residues. Between the trimmed V and J ends, which lost 3 bases and 8 bases, there was a span of 10 bases. The CDR3 DNA reads as TGTGCCAGCAGCTTTGGGACGCGAGAAGCTTTCTTT. It is translated as CASSFGTREAFF.

The J gene is TRBJ2-1, the V gene TRBV27, with 9 bases aligning to TRBD2. From germline, CDR1 is MNHEY and CDR2 SMNVEV (reference sequence). V lost 6 bases to trimming and J lost 12 bases; unmatched junction nucleotides: 12. This CDR3 region has 14 residues. For the CDR3, the DNA is TGTGCCAGCAGGCCGGGTAGCGGGGGCCGTAGGCAGTTCTTC. This translates into CASRPGSGGRRQFF.

This chain uses TRBV18 with TRBJ2-5; D gene unclear. Trimming left V 1 base short and J 6 bases short, with 12 bases between. The CDR3 sequence is 14 residues long. CDR1 is KGHSH and CDR2 is LQKENI in the germline V gene. The CDR3 nucleotides are TGTGCCAGCTCACCACGAGTTGAGGAGAAGACCCAGTACTTC. Amino acid sequence: CASSPRVEEKTQYF. Drawing the rest from reference TRBV18 and TRBJ2-5, the complete variable domain is NAGVMQNPRHLVRRRGQEARLRCSPMKGHSHVYWYRQLPEEGLKFMVYLQKENIIDESGMPKERFSAEFPKEGPSILRIQQVVRGDSAAYFCASSPRVEEKTQYFGPGTRLLVL.

The gene calls are TRBV29-1 and TRBJ2-2; tentatively, D is TRBD1 (6 bases). The ends were cut back, 7 bases at V and 5 bases at J, with 17 bases in the middle. The germline V gene encodes CDR1 SQVTM and CDR2 ANQGSEA. The CDR3 sequence is 14 residues long. The CDR3: CSAGAQGRTGELFF. The CDR3 region has the DNA TGCAGCGCCGGGGCGCAGGGGCGAACCGGGGAGCTGTTTTTT.

This clone was detected once. The chain uses TRBV10-3 and TRBJ2-5, with TRBD1 matching 8 bases. J gave up 5 bases and V 5 bases, and 4 bases lay outside the gene matches. Germline CDR1 and CDR2: ENHRY and SYGVKD. The CDR3 runs to 13 residues. CDR3 residues: CAISRTGLETQYF. CDR3 sequence (DNA): TGTGCCATCAGTCGGACAGGGCTGGAGACCCAGTACTTC.

V usage is TRBV6-5 and J usage is TRBJ1-2; D ambiguous. This CDR3 is 15 amino acids long. Germline V CDR1 and CDR2: MNHEY, SVGAGI. V was shortened by 0 bases and J by 7 bases, with 15 bases between the two germline ends. This CDR3 reads CASSYSSSRFGGYTF. DNA for the CDR3: TGTGCCAGCAGTTACTCGAGTTCTAGGTTTGGTGGCTACACCTTC.

This chain connects TRBV30 to TRBJ2-1; D may be TRBD2 (6 bases). Deletions cut 4 bases from V and 9 bases from J, with 25 bases between. The CDR3 is 16 amino acids. Germline V lookup: CDR1 GTSNPN, CDR2 SVGIG (reference sequence). CDR3 sequence: CAWKPAGTGPVSEQFF. DNA for the CDR3: TGTGCCTGGAAACCCGCCGGGACTGGCCCTGTTTCTGAGCAGTTCTTC.

This clone was recorded at least ten times. The chain carries TRBV6-5 and TRBJ1-6, with D uncertain. The CDR3 length is 16 residues. Trimming removed 0 bases at V and 8 bases at J, with 14 bases between. Germline V gene data show CDR1 as MNHEY and CDR2 as SVGAGI. The CDR3 loop reads CASSYSNVGIDSPLHF. As DNA, the CDR3 is TGTGCCAGCAGTTACTCGAATGTAGGTATCGATTCACCCCTCCACTTT.

The CDR3 spells CSVAVGSYEQYF. The CDR3 DNA sequence: TGCAGCGTTGCAGTCGGTTCCTACGAGCAGTACTTC. The chain carries TRBV29-1 and TRBJ2-7; D unresolved. Per the germline V gene, CDR1 is SQVTM and CDR2 is ANQGSEA. CDR3 length equals 12 residues. The V gene lost 4 bases and the J gene lost 1 base, with 8 bases spanning the gap.

The rearrangement uses TRBV6-1 and TRBJ2-1; 10 bases are a match to TRBD2. Germline CDR1 and CDR2: MNHNS and SASEGT. V lost 0 bases, J lost 9 bases, and 8 bases stayed unmatched. The CDR3 has 16 amino acids. The CDR3 bases are TGTGCCAGCAGTGAAGCGGGGTGGCTAGCGGGAGTTGAGCAGTTCTTC. It is translated as CASSEAGWLAGVEQFF.

This clone was counted a few times. This chain links TRBV10-3 with TRBJ2-1; D is possibly TRBD2 (5 bases). V was shortened by 6 bases and J by 8 bases, with 17 bases between the two germline ends. The CDR3 is 14 amino acids. The germline gives CDR1 ENHRY, CDR2 SYGVKD. The DNA for the CDR3 is TGTGCCATCAGGGCCCGAGGGTATCTGGATGAGCAGTTCTTC. As protein: CAIRARGYLDEQFF.